A selection of T cell receptor beta chains follows, all from one sample in a study of tumour-infiltrating T cells in Burkitt lymphoma. Here immunoSEQ multiplex PCR was the method, and the copy in TCRdb shows in-frame clones only, minus some. Of several thousand clones in the sample, about 83% were seen once. Sequenced input: tumor tissue. The receptors shown here come from a human donor with Burkitt lymphoma. The CDR3 runs from the conserved cysteine through the conserved F or W. Each record gives: J gene, D gene, clone size, V gene, CDR3 protein, CDR3 DNA. The D gene is left open where the match is weak. Rows give clone size only sometimes, using once, few, many, or a class for an expanded clone.

J: TRBJ2-7
D: TRBD2
size: -
V: TRBV2
CDR3: CASSESLGLAYEQYF
DNA: TGTGCCAGCAGTGAATCTCTGGGACTAGCGTACGAGCAGTACTTC

J: TRBJ1-1
D: -
size: -
V: TRBV20-1
CDR3: CSARVETEAFF
DNA: TGCAGTGCTAGAGTCGAGACTGAAGCTTTCTTT

J: TRBJ1-2
D: -
size: -
V: TRBV5-1
CDR3: CASRQDTADGYTF
DNA: TGCGCCAGTCGTCAGGACACCGCTGACGGCTACACCTTC

J: TRBJ1-1
D: -
size: -
V: TRBV28
CDR3: CASSLGHLNTEAFF
DNA: TGTGCCAGCAGTTTAGGACATCTCAACACTGAAGCTTTCTTT

J: TRBJ2-7
D: TRBD2
size: -
V: TRBV6-6
CDR3: CASSVGLASSEQYF
DNA: TGTGCCAGCAGTGTGGGACTAGCGTCGAGCGAGCAGTACTTC

J: TRBJ2-7
D: TRBD1
size: -
V: TRBV28
CDR3: CASKVTGTGPYEQYF
DNA: TGTGCCAGCAAAGTTACCGGGACAGGGCCCTACGAGCAGTACTTC

J: TRBJ1-1
D: -
size: -
V: TRBV30
CDR3: CALRGLNTEAFF
DNA: TGTGCCCTTAGAGGGTTGAACACTGAAGCTTTCTTT

J: TRBJ2-4
D: TRBD2
size: -
V: TRBV27
CDR3: CATQPGGVAKNIQYF
DNA: TGTGCCACCCAACCGGGGGGGGTAGCCAAAAACATTCAGTACTTC

J: TRBJ2-3
D: -
size: -
V: TRBV7-2
CDR3: CASSLGLATKSDTQYF
DNA: TGTGCCAGCAGCTTAGGGCTAGCGACAAAGTCAGATACGCAGTATTTT

J: TRBJ2-1
D: TRBD1
size: -
V: TRBV19
CDR3: CASSRRTGLIFNEQFF
DNA: TGTGCCAGTAGTCGACGGACAGGGCTGATCTTCAATGAGCAGTTCTTC

J: TRBJ2-1
D: TRBD2
size: -
V: TRBV29-1
CDR3: CSVGELARPYNEQFF
DNA: TGCAGCGTGGGAGAACTAGCGAGACCCTACAATGAGCAGTTCTTC

J: TRBJ2-2
D: -
size: medium-sized
V: TRBV2
CDR3: CASGRGVSAGELFF
DNA: TGTGCCAGCGGTAGGGGGGTCTCCGCCGGGGAGCTGTTTTTT

J: TRBJ2-5
D: -
size: -
V: TRBV27
CDR3: CASSLVRRGGQETQYF
DNA: TGTGCCAGCAGTTTGGTTAGGAGGGGGGGGCAAGAGACCCAGTACTTC

J: TRBJ2-2
D: -
size: -
V: TRBV30
CDR3: CAWSRRRPNTGELFF
DNA: TGTGCCTGGAGTAGGAGGAGGCCTAACACCGGGGAGCTGTTTTTT

J: TRBJ1-1
D: TRBD1
size: -
V: TRBV20-1
CDR3: CSARDRGQAFF
DNA: TGCAGTGCGCGTGACAGGGGCCAAGCTTTCTTT

J: TRBJ1-2
D: TRBD1
size: -
V: TRBV14
CDR3: CASSQGQVYGYTF
DNA: TGTGCCAGCAGCCAGGGACAGGTCTATGGCTACACCTTC

J: TRBJ1-6
D: -
size: -
V: TRBV25-1
CDR3: CASSLGAGSPLHF
DNA: TGTGCCAGCAGTCTAGGGGCAGGTTCACCCCTCCACTTT

J: TRBJ2-1
D: TRBD2
size: -
V: TRBV5-1
CDR3: CASSSSGSSYNEQFF
DNA: TGCGCCAGCAGCTCTAGCGGGAGCTCCTACAATGAGCAGTTCTTC

J: TRBJ2-6
D: -
size: few
V: TRBV7-9
CDR3: CASSLGGSGANVLTF
DNA: TGTGCCAGCAGCTTAGGGGGCTCTGGGGCCAACGTCCTGACTTTC

J: TRBJ2-1
D: TRBD2
size: few
V: TRBV10-3
CDR3: CAISESRGGKSYNEQFF
DNA: TGTGCCATCAGTGAGTCGCGGGGGGGGAAGTCCTACAATGAGCAGTTCTTC

J: TRBJ2-5
D: -
size: -
V: TRBV6-1
CDR3: CASTKGWGAQETQYF
DNA: TGTGCCAGCACTAAGGGCTGGGGGGCCCAAGAGACCCAGTACTTC

J: TRBJ2-3
D: TRBD2
size: -
V: TRBV27
CDR3: CASSKTSGGAADTQYF
DNA: TGTGCCAGCAGTAAAACTAGCGGGGGGGCCGCAGATACGCAGTATTTT